Listed below are T cell receptor beta chains from one sample, sequenced in a study of T cell repertoires in cytomegalovirus infection. These receptors are not linked to any known antigen. TCRdb used MiXCR to reprocess the reads, holding one entry per CDR3 protein. The sample records about 770,000 distinct CDR3 sequences, just under 30% being singletons. The material was cultured CD8+ T cells from PBMCs, obtained from culture after CMV antigen stimulation. The receptor source for this set is a human donor in good health (CMV status not recorded). Some clones in this sample may be carry-over from other donors' samples. Both conserved end residues are part of each CDR3. The order of the fields is D gene, clone size, V gene, J gene, CDR3 DNA, CDR3 protein. A D gene is named only where the DNA matches it firmly. Only part of the rows carry a size: once, few, many, or a class if the clone is expanded.

d_call: .
clone_size: .
v_call: TRBV19
j_call: TRBJ1-1
cdr3_nt: TGTGCCAGTAGTTGGGGGCGGGGGACTGAAGCTTTCTTT
cdr3_aa: CASSWGRGTEAFF

d_call: .
clone_size: .
v_call: TRBV27
j_call: TRBJ1-1
cdr3_nt: TGTGCCAGCAGCCTCGGGTTGGCCACTGAAGCTTTCTTT
cdr3_aa: CASSLGLATEAFF

d_call: .
clone_size: .
v_call: TRBV13
j_call: TRBJ2-1
cdr3_nt: TGTGCCATCCGGGACTTCCTAAAGAATGAGCAGTTCTTC
cdr3_aa: CAIRDFLKNEQFF

d_call: .
clone_size: many
v_call: TRBV7-9
j_call: TRBJ1-6
cdr3_nt: TGTGCCAGCAGACCGGCGGGGGAAGGAGGTACTAATTCACCCCTCCACTTT
cdr3_aa: CASRPAGEGGTNSPLHF

d_call: TRBD1
clone_size: .
v_call: TRBV6-5
j_call: TRBJ1-1
cdr3_nt: TGTGCCAGCCGGGACAGGGGAGCTTTGAACACTGAAGCTTTCTTT
cdr3_aa: CASRDRGALNTEAFF

d_call: .
clone_size: few
v_call: TRBV7-9
j_call: TRBJ1-5
cdr3_nt: TGTGCCAGCAGCGCCGACGGGTATCAGGCCCAGCATTTT
cdr3_aa: CASSADGYQAQHF

d_call: .
clone_size: .
v_call: TRBV20-1
j_call: TRBJ1-2
cdr3_nt: TGCAGTGCTAGAGATGGGAACAAAGGCTATGGCTACACCTTC
cdr3_aa: CSARDGNKGYGYTF

d_call: TRBD1
clone_size: few
v_call: TRBV5-4
j_call: TRBJ2-5
cdr3_nt: TGTGCCAGCAGCTCCGGGACAGGGTCTGCGGAGACCCAGTACTTC
cdr3_aa: CASSSGTGSAETQYF

d_call: TRBD2
clone_size: .
v_call: TRBV9
j_call: TRBJ2-1
cdr3_nt: TGTGCCAGCAGCGTGCCCTCAGCGGGGGGGCCCTACAATGAGCAGTTCTTC
cdr3_aa: CASSVPSAGGPYNEQFF

d_call: .
clone_size: .
v_call: TRBV15
j_call: TRBJ2-3
cdr3_nt: TGTGCCACCAGCAGACGGAATATCGCAGATACGCAGTATTTT
cdr3_aa: CATSRRNIADTQYF

d_call: .
clone_size: few
v_call: TRBV5-4
j_call: TRBJ1-1
cdr3_nt: TGTGCCAGCAGCTTGGGGGAAGCTTACACTGAAGCTTTCTTT
cdr3_aa: CASSLGEAYTEAFF

d_call: .
clone_size: few
v_call: TRBV15
j_call: TRBJ2-7
cdr3_nt: TGTGCCACCAGCAGAGAAAAGGGAGGCTACGAGCAGTACTTC
cdr3_aa: CATSREKGGYEQYF

d_call: TRBD2
clone_size: few
v_call: TRBV6-6
j_call: TRBJ2-1
cdr3_nt: TGTGCCAGCAGTTACTCGAAGGCGGGGGGGATCGATGAGCAGTTCTTC
cdr3_aa: CASSYSKAGGIDEQFF

d_call: .
clone_size: many
v_call: TRBV12-3/TRBV12-4
j_call: TRBJ1-2
cdr3_nt: TGTGCCAGCAGTTTCGGGAAAAACTATGGCTACACCTTC
cdr3_aa: CASSFGKNYGYTF

d_call: .
clone_size: .
v_call: TRBV12-3/TRBV12-4
j_call: TRBJ1-6
cdr3_nt: TGTGCCAGCAGAACTGGGGACCTCGGGGATTCACCCCTCCACTTT
cdr3_aa: CASRTGDLGDSPLHF

d_call: .
clone_size: .
v_call: TRBV7-4
j_call: TRBJ1-2
cdr3_nt: TGTGCCAGCAGCTTCGGAGATTGGATGACTTTTGGCTACACCTTC
cdr3_aa: CASSFGDWMTFGYTF